These 25 T cell receptor beta chains were sequenced from one sample in a study of T cell responses to AZD1222 COVID-19 vaccine. Only in-frame clones appear in the TCRdb table, and some are missing; sequencing was by immunoSEQ multiplex PCR. The sample includes around 140,000 clones, almost 95% of them seen just once. The source was peripheral blood, collected 28 days after the second AZD1222 dose. The receptors were gathered from an adult who received the AZD1222 COVID-19 vaccine.

This chain uses TRBV4-1 with TRBJ2-3; TRBD1 agrees at 10 bases. CDR3 length: 13 amino acids. Germline V gene data show CDR1 as MGHRA and CDR2 as YSYEKL. V gave up 3 bases and J gave up 13 bases; unmatched junction bases: 7. In DNA form, the CDR3 reads TGCGCCAGCAGCCATCCCGGGACAGGGGCTGAGTATTTT. Protein: CASSHPGTGAEYF.

This rearrangement joins TRBV4-2 to TRBJ2-3; D perhaps matches TRBD2 (6 bases). The CDR3 runs to 17 residues. Per germline, CDR1 LGHNA and CDR2 YNFKEQ. The germline V and J ends were trimmed by 4 bases and 4 bases, with 21 bases remaining between them. The CDR3 protein is CASSLTVAGSAADTQYF. The CDR3 DNA reads as TGTGCCAGCAGCCTAACAGTGGCCGGGAGTGCGGCAGATACGCAGTATTTT.

V gene TRBV2 combines with J gene TRBJ1-1; 7 nucleotides match TRBD1. CDR1 and CDR2 from the germline V gene are SNHLY and FYNNEI. There are 14 residues in the CDR3. The V segment lost 7 bases and the J segment 4 bases; nucleotides outside the gene matches: 9. DNA for the CDR3: TGTGCCAGCAAAGGGACAGCGTTCCGCACTGAAGCTTTCTTT. It translates to CASKGTAFRTEAFF.

The gene calls are TRBV5-1 and TRBJ2-2; unclear D gene. This CDR3 is built from 15 residues. Trimming left V 2 bases short and J 1 base short, with 9 bases between. Germline-derived CDR1 and CDR2 are SGHRS and YFSETQ. The CDR3 nucleotides are TGCGCCAGCAGCTTACACCCCCTGAACACCGGGGAGCTGTTTTTT. This translates into CASSLHPLNTGELFF.

Here the CDR3 reads CASSLRLRDYGYTF. For the CDR3, the DNA is TGTGCCAGCAGCTTAAGGCTTCGGGACTATGGCTACACCTTC. This chain connects TRBV7-2 to TRBJ1-2, with D unclear. V shed 2 bases and J shed 3 bases, with 10 bases lying between them. CDR1 and CDR2 from the germline V gene are SGHTA and FQGNSA. The CDR3 covers 14 residues.

The V and J genes are TRBV11-3 and TRBJ1-1, with D unclear. Between the trimmed V and J ends, which lost 2 bases and 1 base, there was a span of 5 bases. CDR3 length equals 13 residues. CDR1 SGHNT and CDR2 YENEEA come from the germline V gene. The CDR3 DNA reads as TGTGCCAGCAGCTTATCCCAGAACACTGAAGCTTTCTTT. Its protein product is CASSLSQNTEAFF.

This clone has more than one count but fewer than ten. This chain links TRBV7-9 with TRBJ2-1, with a possible D match to TRBD1 (6 bases). CDR1 is SEHNR and CDR2 is FQNEAQ in the germline V gene (reference sequence). Trimming shortened V by 3 bases and J by 7 bases, and 13 bases separated the two germline ends. This CDR3 is built from 14 residues. The CDR3 region is CASSFEYRENEQFF. The DNA for the CDR3 is TGTGCCAGCAGCTTTGAGTACAGGGAAAATGAGCAGTTCTTC.

The V and J genes are TRBV6-4 and TRBJ2-3; no reliable D call. CDR1 and CDR2 from the germline V gene are MRHNA and SNTAGT. The CDR3 totals 15 residues. Trimming stripped 0 bases from V and 2 bases from J, with 9 bases between. The CDR3 protein is CASSDSSRATDTQYF. CDR3 DNA sequence: TGTGCCAGCAGTGACTCGAGCCGGGCCACAGATACGCAGTATTTT.

The chain recombines TRBV19 with TRBJ2-1, with D perhaps TRBD2 (6 bases). Trimming removed 4 bases from V and 6 bases from J, with 16 bases in between. The CDR3 consists of 15 residues. Germline lookup yields CDR1 LNHDA and CDR2 SQIVND (reference sequence). CDR3 region: CASSTGTRGTNEQFF. The CDR3 nucleotides read TGTGCCAGTAGTACCGGGACTCGTGGGACCAATGAGCAGTTCTTC. Looking up the rest from reference TRBV19 and TRBJ2-1 gives the full variable domain: DGGITQSPKYLFRKEGQNVTLSCEQNLNHDAMYWYRQDPGQGLRLIYYSQIVNDFQKGDIAEGYSVSREKKESFPLTVTSAQKNPTAFYLCASSTGTRGTNEQFFGPGTRLTVL.

The gene calls are TRBV7-3 and TRBJ2-5; no clear D. The CDR3 has 13 amino acids. Deletions cut 4 bases from V and 1 base from J, with 7 bases between. The V gene's germline CDR1 is SGHTA and CDR2 FQGTGA. In nucleotides, the CDR3 is TGTGCCAGCAGCTCGGATTCCCAAGAGACCCAGTACTTC. It encodes CASSSDSQETQYF. Drawing the rest from reference TRBV7-3 and TRBJ2-5, the complete variable domain is GAGVSQTPSNKVTEKGKYVELRCDPISGHTALYWYRQSLGQGPEFLIYFQGTGAADDSGLPNDRFFAVRPEGSVSTLKIQRTERGDSAVYLCASSSDSQETQYFGPGTRLLVL.

This rearrangement joins TRBV3-1 (or the pseudogene TRBV3-2) to TRBJ2-1; D is unclear. The length of the CDR3 is 17 residues. V was pared by 3 bases and J by 0 bases, with 15 bases between. CDR1 LGHDT and CDR2 YNNKEL come from the germline V gene (reference sequence). The CDR3 region has the DNA TGTGCCAGCAGCCAGCCTCTGGCCTCGCTCTCCTACAATGAGCAGTTCTTC. As protein: CASSQPLASLSYNEQFF.

CDR3 DNA sequence: TGTGCCAGCAGACCTAGCGCAGGGGCTTTCTCTGGAAACACCATATATTTT. Translated, it gives CASRPSAGAFSGNTIYF. The chain carries TRBV7-9 and TRBJ1-3, with a possible D match to TRBD1 (6 bases). The germline gives CDR1 SEHNR, CDR2 FQNEAQ (reference sequence). This CDR3 spans 17 amino acids. Trimming removed 6 bases from V and 0 bases from J, with 18 bases in between.

On this clone itself: Other DNA sequences from this sample encode an identical CDR3 as well. The chain employs TRBV4-1 and TRBJ1-5; D is unresolved. V was cut by 1 base and J by 4 bases, with 8 bases left in between. The V gene's germline CDR1 is MGHRA and CDR2 YSYEKL. This CDR3 region has 14 residues. CDR3: CASSQVVGNQPQHF. In nucleotides, the CDR3 is TGCGCCAGCAGCCAAGTTGTCGGGAATCAGCCCCAGCATTTT.

The chain couples TRBV4-1 to TRBJ1-3, with 9 positions matching TRBD1. The V and J ends lost 3 bases and 4 bases, in that order; junction bases with no gene match: 7. This CDR3 contains 16 residues. Germline V CDR1 and CDR2: MGHRA, YSYEKL. The CDR3 loop is CASSQLQGAKGNTIYF. CDR3 nucleotides: TGCGCCAGCAGCCAGCTACAGGGGGCGAAAGGAAACACCATATATTTT.

CDR3 coding DNA: TGTGCCAGCAGCCTGCGGGGCCCAAGGAACTATGGCTACACCTTC. Translation: CASSLRGPRNYGYTF. The chain carries TRBV14 and TRBJ1-2; D may be TRBD1 (5 bases). The length of the CDR3 is 15 residues. CDR1 and CDR2 (germline): SGHDN, FVKESK. V was shortened by 4 bases and J by 2 bases, with 14 bases between the two germline ends. The full variable domain, with the rest looked up from reference TRBV14 and TRBJ1-2, is EAGVTQFPSHSVIEKGQTVTLRCDPISGHDNLYWYRRVMGKEIKFLLHFVKESKQDESGMPNNRFLAERTGGTYSTLKVQPAELEDSGVYFCASSLRGPRNYGYTFGSGTRLTVV.

The chain couples TRBV19 to TRBJ1-4; D gene ambiguous. CDR3 length: 14 amino acids. Between the trimmed V and J ends, which lost 9 bases and 8 bases, there was a span of 19 bases. In germline, CDR1 is LNHDA, CDR2 SQIVND (reference sequence). The chain's CDR3 is CARYTRGIGEKLFF. CDR3 DNA sequence: TGTGCCAGATACACGCGAGGGATTGGAGAAAAACTGTTTTTT.

The rearrangement uses TRBV2 and TRBJ1-5, with D perhaps TRBD1 (6 bases). V was clipped by 8 bases and J by 5 bases, with 28 bases between them. This CDR3 has 18 amino acids. The germline V gene encodes CDR1 SNHLY and CDR2 FYNNEI. The DNA for the CDR3 is TGTGCCAGCGCAAAACCGGGGGCGCGGGTTAGGGGAGATCAGCCCCAGCATTTT. Translated: CASAKPGARVRGDQPQHF.

The chain carries TRBV2 and TRBJ1-6; the match to TRBD1 covers 7 bases. Germline CDR1 is SNHLY and CDR2 is FYNNEI. V lost 9 bases and J lost 8; bases outside the gene matches: 7. The CDR3 extends over 13 amino acids. CDR3 region: CARRQGRDSPLHF. CDR3 coding DNA: TGTGCCAGACGACAGGGTAGGGATTCACCCCTCCACTTT.

The rearrangement joins TRBV28 to TRBJ2-5, with 10 positions matching TRBD1. Germline V gene data show CDR1 as MDHEN and CDR2 as SYDVKM. The ends lost 6 bases at V and 1 base at J; junction bases unmatched: 8. There are 16 residues in the CDR3. The DNA of the CDR3 is TGTGCCAGCAGCCGACCGACAGGGGGCGCCCAAGAGACCCAGTACTTC. As protein: CASSRPTGGAQETQYF.

CDR3 amino acids: CASSSFTDTQYF. CDR3 bases: TGTGCCAGCTCCTCCTTTACAGATACGCAGTATTTT. The chain links TRBV18 to TRBJ2-3, with unresolved D. CDR3 length equals 12 residues. V lost 6 bases, J lost 3 bases, and 7 bases lay in between. Germline CDR1 reads KGHSH; CDR2 reads LQKENI.

The chain links TRBV7-9 to TRBJ1-5; possible D gene TRBD1, 6 bases. Looked up from germline, CDR1 is SEHNR and CDR2 is FQNEAQ (reference sequence). The CDR3 is made up of 13 amino acids. Trimming stripped 2 bases from V and 7 bases from J, with 9 bases between. The CDR3 DNA reads as TGTGCCAGCAGCTTACAGGGGCGACAGCCCCAGCATTTT. Translated: CASSLQGRQPQHF.

V and J are TRBV28 and TRBJ1-5; D remains unclear. V lost 11 bases, J lost 0 bases, and 14 bases lay in between. This CDR3 is built from 14 residues. CDR1 is MDHEN and CDR2 is SYDVKM in the germline V gene. CDR3 DNA: TGTGCCGGATCCCCGGGAGATAGCAATCAGCCCCAGCATTTT. Its translation: CAGSPGDSNQPQHF. Drawing the rest from reference TRBV28 and TRBJ1-5, the complete variable domain is DVKVTQSSRYLVKRTGEKVFLECVQDMDHENMFWYRQDPGLGLRLIYFSYDVKMKEKGDIPEGYSVSREKKERFSLILESASTNQTSMYLCAGSPGDSNQPQHFGDGTRLSIL.

The V and J genes are TRBV19 and TRBJ2-7, with a tentative D call TRBD2 (5 bases). The V gene lost 6 bases and the J gene lost 1 base, with 10 bases spanning the gap. Germline values: CDR1 LNHDA, CDR2 SQIVND (reference sequence). The CDR3 sequence is 13 residues long. CDR3 nucleotides: TGTGCCAGTAGCCGGCCGGGATCCTACGAGCAGTACTTC. Translation: CASSRPGSYEQYF.

The chain uses TRBV9 and TRBJ2-1; possible D gene TRBD2, 6 bases. The CDR3 contains 15 residues. Per the germline V gene, CDR1 is SGDLS and CDR2 is YYNGEE. V shed 3 bases and J shed 5 bases, with 15 bases lying between them. The CDR3 DNA follows: TGTGCCAGCAGCGCTCCCGGGACTCCCGACAATGAGCAGTTCTTC. It yields the protein CASSAPGTPDNEQFF.

The chain combines TRBV19 with TRBJ2-2; no firm D call. CDR3 size: 12 residues. Looked up from germline, CDR1 is LNHDA and CDR2 is SQIVND (reference sequence). With 5 bases removed from V and 3 bases from J, the gap between germline ends came to 4 bases. The CDR3 sequence is CASSFHTGELFF. The CDR3 coding sequence is TGTGCCAGTAGTTTCCACACCGGGGAGCTGTTTTTT.